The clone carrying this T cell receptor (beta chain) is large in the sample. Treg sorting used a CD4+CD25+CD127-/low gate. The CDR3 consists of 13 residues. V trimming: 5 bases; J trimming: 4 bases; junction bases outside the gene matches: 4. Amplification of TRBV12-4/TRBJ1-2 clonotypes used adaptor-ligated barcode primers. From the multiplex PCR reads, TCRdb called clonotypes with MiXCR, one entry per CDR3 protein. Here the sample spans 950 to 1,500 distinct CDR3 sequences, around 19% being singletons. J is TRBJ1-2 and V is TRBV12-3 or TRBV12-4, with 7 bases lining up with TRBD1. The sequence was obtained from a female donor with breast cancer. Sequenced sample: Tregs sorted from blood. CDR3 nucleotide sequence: TGTGCCAGCAGTCCCGACAGGGTCTATGGCTACACCTTC. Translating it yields CASSPDRVYGYTF.